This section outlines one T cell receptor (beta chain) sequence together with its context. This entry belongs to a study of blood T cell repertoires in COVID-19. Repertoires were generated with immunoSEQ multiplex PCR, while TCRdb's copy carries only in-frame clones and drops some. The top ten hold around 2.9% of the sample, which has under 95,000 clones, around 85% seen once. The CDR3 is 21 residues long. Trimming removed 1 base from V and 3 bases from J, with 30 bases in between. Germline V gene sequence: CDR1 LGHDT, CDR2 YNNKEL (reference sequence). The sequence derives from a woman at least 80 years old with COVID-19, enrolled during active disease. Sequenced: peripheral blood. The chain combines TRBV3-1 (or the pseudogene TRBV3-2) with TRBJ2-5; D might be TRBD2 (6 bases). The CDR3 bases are TGTGCCAGCAGCCAAGGGGCCCAAGGGGTGGTACGCGGGACTCGGAAAGAGACCCAGTACTTC. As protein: CASSQGAQGVVRGTRKETQYF.